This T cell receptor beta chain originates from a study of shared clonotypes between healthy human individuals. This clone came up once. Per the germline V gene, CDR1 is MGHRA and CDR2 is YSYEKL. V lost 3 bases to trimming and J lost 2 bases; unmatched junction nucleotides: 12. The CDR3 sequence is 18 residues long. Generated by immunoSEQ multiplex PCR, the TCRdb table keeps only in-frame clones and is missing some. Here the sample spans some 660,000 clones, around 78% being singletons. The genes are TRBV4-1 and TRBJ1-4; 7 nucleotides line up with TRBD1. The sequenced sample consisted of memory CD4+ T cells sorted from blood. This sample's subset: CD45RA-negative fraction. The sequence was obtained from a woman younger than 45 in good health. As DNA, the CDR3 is TGCGCCAGCAGCCAGAGGGGGAGACCGGGACAGACTAATGAAAAACTGTTTTTT. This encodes CASSQRGRPGQTNEKLFF.